Listed below are T cell receptor beta chains from one sample, sequenced in a study of T cell changes during pregnancy in multiple sclerosis. Libraries were prepared by immunoSEQ multiplex PCR; TCRdb keeps only in-frame clonotypes and omits some of them. The sample holds 20,000 to 25,000 clones, about nine tenths seen once. The source material was CD8+ T cells from peripheral blood mononuclear cells, sampled in the first trimester of pregnancy. Receptors were obtained from a female donor in good health, enrolled as a control in a pregnancy study. The CDR3 runs from the conserved cysteine through the conserved F or W. Each record gives: V gene, J gene, clone size, D gene, CDR3 DNA, CDR3 protein. A D gene is named only where the DNA matches it firmly. Rows give clone size only sometimes, using once, few, many, or a class for an expanded clone.

V: TRBV4-3; J: TRBJ1-4; size: -; D: TRBD1; DNA: TGCGCCAGCAGCCAACTTGGGACAGGGAATGAAAAACTGTTTTTT; CDR3: CASSQLGTGNEKLFF
V: TRBV6-5; J: TRBJ2-5; size: medium-sized; D: TRBD1; DNA: TGTGCCAGCGGGTCTCAGGGGGTGGTGACCAAGTACTTC; CDR3: CASGSQGVVTKYF
V: TRBV27; J: TRBJ1-1; size: -; D: -; DNA: TGTGCCAGCAGCCTGACAGGCGCCACTGAAGCTTTCTTT; CDR3: CASSLTGATEAFF
V: TRBV6-1; J: TRBJ2-1; size: -; D: TRBD2; DNA: TGTGCCAGCAGTGTTCAAGCGCGGCTAGCGGATGTCTCCTACAATGAGCAGTTCTTC; CDR3: CASSVQARLADVSYNEQFF
V: TRBV4-1; J: TRBJ1-2; size: -; D: -; DNA: TGCGCCAGCAGCCAACCAGGGGTAGAAGACTATGGCTACACCTTC; CDR3: CASSQPGVEDYGYTF
V: TRBV5-8; J: TRBJ2-7; size: medium-sized; D: -; DNA: TGTGCCAGCAGCCCCCGGAACAGGGACGAGCAGTACTTC; CDR3: CASSPRNRDEQYF
V: TRBV4-3; J: TRBJ1-3; size: -; D: -; DNA: TGCGCCAGCAGCCAAGAAGACGGGGGGTATGGAAACACCATATATTTT; CDR3: CASSQEDGGYGNTIYF
V: TRBV27; J: TRBJ1-2; size: -; D: TRBD1; DNA: TGTGCCAGCAGTTATAAGGGACAGTTCTATGGCTACACCTTC; CDR3: CASSYKGQFYGYTF
V: TRBV9; J: TRBJ2-7; size: -; D: -; DNA: TGTGCCAGCAGCCCCGCGGGTGTAACCTACGAGCAGTACTTC; CDR3: CASSPAGVTYEQYF
V: TRBV7-6; J: TRBJ1-2; size: -; D: -; DNA: TGTGCCAGCAGCTTAGCGATAGGGGACTATGGCTACACCTTC; CDR3: CASSLAIGDYGYTF
V: TRBV7-2; J: TRBJ2-7; size: -; D: -; DNA: TGTGCCAGCAGCTTAGTCGGTCTGTCCTACGAGCAGTACTTC; CDR3: CASSLVGLSYEQYF
V: TRBV19; J: TRBJ2-7; size: once; D: TRBD2; DNA: TGTGCCAGTAGGGCTAGCGGGGGAACTATCGAGCAGTACTTC; CDR3: CASRASGGTIEQYF
V: TRBV12-5; J: TRBJ2-7; size: -; D: -; DNA: TGTGCTAGTGGTTCGTCCTTCATGGACAGTAGCTCCTACGAGCAGTACTTC; CDR3: CASGSSFMDSSSYEQYF
V: TRBV6-1; J: TRBJ2-7; size: -; D: -; DNA: TGTGCCAGCAGTGGCAGGGGTAGCTCCTACGAGCAGTACTTC; CDR3: CASSGRGSSYEQYF
V: TRBV9; J: TRBJ2-3; size: -; D: TRBD2; DNA: TGTGCCAGCAGCGTAACCCTTCTAGCGGGGGGTCCCACAGATACGCAGTATTTT; CDR3: CASSVTLLAGGPTDTQYF
V: TRBV7-9; J: TRBJ1-2; size: -; D: -; DNA: TGTGCCAGCAGCCCAGGGGTCGTCTATGGCTACACCTTC; CDR3: CASSPGVVYGYTF